This TCR beta chain appears in the sequencing data of a study of CD8 T cells in ankylosing spondylitis. Study outcomes and limitations: Within matched ankylosing spondylitis synovial fluid, disease-linked clones were reportedly significantly enriched. Blood of patients with ankylosing spondylitis appeared to be characterized by a TCR beta motif of 8 or 9 highly homologous variants.

MiXCR was run by TCRdb on the 5' RACE reads, yielding one entry per CDR3 protein. The data hold 250,000 to 300,000 distinct CDR3 sequences, with around 20% observed a single time. Worth noting for this clonotype: Its antigen is undetermined.

The specimen was blood, either unsorted or a sorted T cell fraction (not recorded which). The receptor was isolated from a male donor with ankylosing spondylitis or in good health (not recorded which).

DNA of the CDR3: TGCGCCAGCAGCTTGGCCGGTAGCGGGACCTACAATGAGCAGTTCTTC. Amino acid sequence: CASSLAGSGTYNEQFF. The chain carries TRBV5-1 and TRBJ2-1, with 8 positions matching TRBD2. CDR1 is SGHRS and CDR2 is YFSETQ in the germline V gene. The CDR3 sequence is 16 residues long. The V gene end was trimmed by 0 bases and the J gene end by 2 bases; junction bases not matched to a gene: 4. The full variable domain, rest sourced from reference TRBV5-1 and TRBJ2-1, is KAGVTQTPRYLIKTRGQQVTLSCSPISGHRSVSWYQQTPGQGLQFLFEYFSETQRNKGNFPGRFSGRQFSNSRSEMNVSTLELGDSALYLCASSLAGSGTYNEQFFGPGTRLTVL.